Below are 16 T cell receptor beta chains sequenced from a single sample in a study of T cell responses to AZD1222 COVID-19 vaccine. Sequencing was performed with immunoSEQ multiplex PCR; in TCRdb, only in-frame clones are kept and a portion is missing. This sample has about 140,000 clones; less than 95% occur once, and the top ten carry roughly 3.1%. Sequencing used peripheral blood, obtained on day 0 of AZD1222 vaccination. These receptors came from an adult in good health.

This chain joins TRBV4-1 and TRBJ1-4; no definite D call. The CDR3 length is 15 residues. Germline assignment: CDR1 MGHRA and CDR2 YSYEKL. With 4 bases removed from V and 0 bases from J, the gap between germline ends came to 9 bases. CDR3 DNA sequence: TGCGCCAGCAGCCCGACGGTTGCAACTAATGAAAAACTGTTTTTT. This translates into CASSPTVATNEKLFF.

The chain couples TRBV9 to TRBJ1-1; no definite D call. Deletions cut 0 bases from V and 0 bases from J, with 9 bases between. The CDR3 runs to 15 residues. Germline lookup yields CDR1 SGDLS and CDR2 YYNGEE. The CDR3 nucleotides are TGTGCCAGCAGCGTAGTTTCAGGATTGAACACTGAAGCTTTCTTT. This encodes CASSVVSGLNTEAFF.

This rearrangement joins TRBV4-1 to TRBJ1-4; 11 positions agree with TRBD1. The V gene's germline CDR1 is MGHRA and CDR2 YSYEKL. This CDR3 has 18 residues. V shed 0 bases and J 6 bases; nucleotides not matched to a gene: 9. The CDR3 here is CASSQDVVLGQGDEKLFF. The CDR3 DNA follows: TGCGCCAGCAGCCAAGATGTAGTGTTGGGACAGGGGGATGAAAAACTGTTTTTT.

This clone was seen a single time. The chain recombines TRBV7-8 with TRBJ1-5; no reliable D call. The germline V gene encodes CDR1 SGHVS and CDR2 FQNEAQ. The CDR3 is 13 residues long. The V and J ends lost 5 bases and 3 bases respectively, with 8 bases between them. CDR3 in DNA: TGTGCCAGCAGCCGCGGAATCAATCAGCCCCAGCATTTT. Translated, it gives CASSRGINQPQHF. Full variable domain (missing parts from reference TRBV7-8 and TRBJ1-5): GAGVSQSPRYKVAKRGQDVALRCDPISGHVSLFWYQQALGQGPEFLTYFQNEAQLDKSGLPSDRFFAERPEGSVSTLKIQRTQQEDSAVYLCASSRGINQPQHFGDGTRLSIL.

This sequence joins TRBV11-2 and TRBJ1-2; perhaps TRBD1 as D (5 bases). The CDR3 contains 13 residues. Germline CDR1 and CDR2: SGHAT and FQNNGV. V was shortened by 0 bases and J by 8 bases, with 10 bases between the two germline ends. The DNA for the CDR3 is TGTGCCAGCAGCTTAGAGCGGGGCCTCGGCTACACCTTC. It specifies CASSLERGLGYTF.

The chain carries TRBV5-1 and TRBJ2-7, with D uncertain. CDR1 SGHRS and CDR2 YFSETQ come from the germline V gene. The CDR3 totals 15 residues. V was clipped by 0 bases and J by 3 bases, with 13 bases between them. Here the CDR3 DNA reads TGCGCCAGCAGCTTGGGGACCTCCGGGTTCTACGAGCAGTACTTC. It encodes CASSLGTSGFYEQYF. The full variable domain, in which reference TRBV5-1 and TRBJ2-7 provide the parts outside the CDR3, is KAGVTQTPRYLIKTRGQQVTLSCSPISGHRSVSWYQQTPGQGLQFLFEYFSETQRNKGNFPGRFSGRQFSNSRSEMNVSTLELGDSALYLCASSLGTSGFYEQYFGPGTRLTVT.

V and J are TRBV5-5 and TRBJ2-5, with D possibly being TRBD2 (6 bases). The V end was cut by 4 bases, the J end by 0 bases, with 10 bases between. Germline V gives CDR1 SGHKS, CDR2 YYEKEE (reference sequence). CDR3 length: 14 residues. CDR3 DNA sequence: TGTGCCAGCAGCGCGGGACCGAACCAAGAGACCCAGTACTTC. Protein product: CASSAGPNQETQYF.

The chain has TRBV7-9 and TRBJ1-6; tentative D call: TRBD1 (5 bases). The V end was cut by 0 bases, the J end by 6 bases, with 12 bases between. Germline CDR1 reads SEHNR; CDR2 reads FQNEAQ (reference sequence). The CDR3 length is 16 residues. The CDR3 here is CASSLAGTQVNSPLHF. CDR3 nucleotides: TGTGCCAGCAGCTTAGCGGGGACGCAAGTTAATTCACCCCTCCACTTT.

In the case of this clone: The same CDR3 is also encoded by other DNA sequences in this sample. The chain has TRBV5-1 and TRBJ2-3, with 7 nucleotides matching TRBD1. V was pared by 7 bases and J by 3 bases, with 8 bases of the junction left unmatched. Germline CDR1 reads SGHRS; CDR2 reads YFSETQ. CDR3 length: 14 amino acids. The CDR3 DNA follows: TGCGCCAGCTCATTACAGGGGCCGACAGATACGCAGTATTTT. This gives the protein CASSLQGPTDTQYF.

This chain connects TRBV11-3 to TRBJ1-1; TRBD1 is a possible D gene (6 bases). The CDR3 has 12 residues. V was pared by 6 bases and J by 5 bases, with 10 bases between. Germline loops: CDR1 SGHNT, CDR2 YENEEA. For the CDR3, the DNA is TGTGCCAGCAGTCCTCAGGGGACTGAAGCTTTCTTT. Protein sequence: CASSPQGTEAFF.

The chain joins TRBV5-6 to TRBJ2-1; unclear D gene. This CDR3 comprises 13 residues. Germline values: CDR1 SGHDT, CDR2 YYEEEE. V was pared by 5 bases and J by 6 bases, with 12 bases between. The CDR3 nucleotides read TGTGCCAGCAGTGCCGGGTTCTTCAATGAGCAGTTCTTC. Protein: CASSAGFFNEQFF.

The chain has TRBV15 and TRBJ1-2; TRBD1 might be the D (6 bases). This CDR3 region has 15 residues. Germline CDR1 LNHNV, CDR2 YYDKDF (reference sequence). V dropped 0 bases and J dropped 2 bases, with 10 bases sitting between them. Written as DNA, the CDR3 is TGTGCCACCAGCAGAGATCGAACAGGGAACTATGGCTACACCTTC. This translates into CATSRDRTGNYGYTF.

The chain links TRBV12-3 or TRBV12-4 to TRBJ1-6; 7 positions match TRBD1. The J segment lost 9 bases and the V segment lost 6 bases, leaving 5 bases of the junction unmatched. The CDR3 loop spans 13 amino acids. CDR3 loop: CASRQGLSSPLHF. Written as DNA, the CDR3 is TGTGCCAGCAGACAGGGGCTGAGTTCACCCCTCCACTTT.

V gene TRBV4-2 combines with J gene TRBJ2-7, with 9 bases fitting TRBD2. In germline, CDR1 is LGHNA, CDR2 YNFKEQ. With V trimmed by 0 bases and J by 3 bases, 3 bases remained unmatched. The CDR3 sequence is 15 residues long. CDR3 sequence reads: CASSQEREGHYEQYF. The CDR3 coding sequence is TGTGCCAGCAGCCAAGAGCGGGAGGGCCACTACGAGCAGTACTTC.

This clone showed up just once. Other DNA sequences in the sample encode the same CDR3. The chain recombines TRBV5-1 with TRBJ2-5, with D possibly matching TRBD2 (6 bases). The germline V gene encodes CDR1 SGHRS and CDR2 YFSETQ. The CDR3 totals 13 residues. V lost 0 bases to trimming and J lost 4 bases, with 7 bases between them. The DNA of the CDR3 is TGCGCCAGCAGCTTGGCCGGGAGAGAGACCCAGTACTTC. Translation gives CASSLAGRETQYF.

The rearrangement links TRBV28 to TRBJ2-3; 12 nucleotides agree with TRBD2. V dropped 2 bases and J dropped 8; count of bases not matched to a gene: 2. The CDR3 is 14 residues long. Germline assignment: CDR1 MDHEN and CDR2 SYDVKM. CDR3 residues: CASSLRLAGATQYF. The CDR3 nucleotides are TGTGCCAGCAGTTTAAGACTAGCGGGGGCTACGCAGTATTTT.